The 27 T cell receptor beta chains below were found in one sample sequenced in a study of T cell responses to AZD1222 COVID-19 vaccine. The table came from immunoSEQ multiplex PCR; TCRdb's copy has only in-frame clones and leaves some out. The table shows fewer than 200,000 clones, with 92% occurring only once. Specimen: peripheral blood, collected on day 0 of AZD1222 vaccination. These receptors were obtained from an adult in good health.

V usage is TRBV6-6 and J usage is TRBJ1-1; D call uncertain. Trimming took off 11 bases at V and 1 base at J, with 11 bases between the two ends. Germline V gene data show CDR1 as MNHNY and CDR2 as SVGAGI (reference sequence). This CDR3 is built from 12 residues. Here the CDR3 DNA reads TGTGCCTCAGGCTCCTCGAACACTGAAGCTTTCTTT. It is translated as CASGSSNTEAFF.

The chain recombines TRBV7-2 with TRBJ2-7; 8 bases are a match to TRBD2. Germline V CDR1 and CDR2: SGHTA, FQGNSA. J was trimmed by 2 bases and V by 2 bases; bases with no gene match: 5. CDR3 length equals 15 residues. The CDR3 region has the DNA TGTGCCAGCAGCTTATTTGGAGCGGGGGCCTACGAGCAGTACTTC. This encodes CASSLFGAGAYEQYF.

The rearrangement links TRBV27 to TRBJ1-1; D might be TRBD1 (5 bases). The V end was cut by 6 bases, the J end by 0 bases, with 17 bases between. Germline CDR1 reads MNHEY; CDR2 reads SMNVEV (reference sequence). This CDR3 is built from 16 residues. This chain's CDR3 is CASSPGAGIMNTEAFF. As DNA, the CDR3 is TGTGCCAGCAGCCCCGGGGCAGGGATCATGAACACTGAAGCTTTCTTT.

V gene TRBV11-3 combines with J gene TRBJ1-1; D gene uncertain. CDR3 size: 15 residues. The germline gives CDR1 SGHNT, CDR2 YENEEA. Trimming left V 5 bases short and J 0 bases short, with 13 bases between. Here the CDR3 DNA reads TGTGCCAGCAGCCTTTCGGGGAGGGTGAACACTGAAGCTTTCTTT. Amino acid sequence: CASSLSGRVNTEAFF.

The table lists this clone with a count of one. This chain uses TRBV11-2 with TRBJ2-7, with 9 bases matching TRBD2. The CDR3 length is 16 residues. Germline V lookup: CDR1 SGHAT, CDR2 FQNNGV. J gave up 4 bases and V 1 base, and 8 bases lay outside the gene matches. The CDR3 DNA follows: TGTGCCAGCAGCTTAGGGAGCGGGGGGCCTTATTACGAGCAGTACTTC. Translating it yields CASSLGSGGPYYEQYF. The full variable domain, in which reference TRBV11-2 and TRBJ2-7 provide the parts outside the CDR3, is EAGVAQSPRYKIIEKRQSVAFWCNPISGHATLYWYQQILGQGPKLLIQFQNNGVVDDSQLPKDRFSAERLKGVDSTLKIQPAKLEDSAVYLCASSLGSGGPYYEQYFGPGTRLTVT.

The J gene is TRBJ2-2, the V gene TRBV11-3, with D uncertain. Germline lookup yields CDR1 SGHNT and CDR2 YENEEA. The CDR3 runs to 12 residues. V lost 4 bases to trimming and J lost 5 bases, with 5 bases between them. CDR3 in DNA: TGTGCCAGCAGCTCCAAAACCGGGGAGCTGTTTTTT. Protein product: CASSSKTGELFF.

V is TRBV18 and J is TRBJ2-7, with 7 bases aligning to TRBD1. The CDR3 loop spans 17 amino acids. V lost 3 bases and J lost 5; bases outside the gene matches: 16. Germline CDR1 is KGHSH and CDR2 is LQKENI. CDR3 nucleotides: TGTGCCAGCTCACCGTCAAACAAACAGGGGTCTTCTCACGAGCAGTACTTC. This translates into CASSPSNKQGSSHEQYF.

The chain has TRBV10-2 and TRBJ1-6, with no clear D. Germline CDR1 WSHSY, CDR2 SAAADI. The CDR3 is 12 residues long. V shed 4 bases and J shed 6 bases, with 4 bases lying between them. CDR3 nucleotides: TGCGCCAGCAGTGTTGCTAATTCACCCCTCCACTTT. This gives the protein CASSVANSPLHF.

The gene calls are TRBV18 and TRBJ2-1; tentatively, D is TRBD2 (5 bases). V shed 0 bases and J shed 3 bases, with 9 bases lying between them. The CDR3 totals 15 residues. Germline V CDR1 and CDR2: KGHSH, LQKENI. CDR3 loop: CASSPPGGFYNEQFF. The CDR3 coding sequence is TGTGCCAGCTCACCACCGGGCGGGTTCTACAATGAGCAGTTCTTC.

The chain employs TRBV13 and TRBJ2-1, with 12 bases fitting TRBD2. Germline V gene lookup returns CDR1 PRHDT and CDR2 FYEKMQ (reference sequence). CDR3 length: 13 residues. J was trimmed by 10 bases and V by 5 bases; bases with no gene match: 3. DNA for the CDR3: TGTGCCAGCAGCCCCGGACTAGCGGGAGAGCAGTTCTTC. Translating gives CASSPGLAGEQFF. Full variable domain (outside the CDR3, taken from reference TRBV13 and TRBJ2-1): AAGVIQSPRHLIKEKRETATLKCYPIPRHDTVYWYQQGPGQDPQFLISFYEKMQSDKGSIPDRFSAQQFSDYHSELNMSSLELGDSALYFCASSPGLAGEQFFGPGTRLTVL.

CDR3 coding DNA: TGTGCCAGCTCAGACAGGGGGCGAAGAAATCAGCCCCAGCATTTT. Encoded protein: CASSDRGRRNQPQHF. The gene calls are TRBV18 and TRBJ1-5; 10 nucleotides align to TRBD1. This CDR3 has 15 residues. With 5 bases clipped from V and 4 bases from J, the junction kept 5 bases outside the gene matches. Per germline, CDR1 KGHSH and CDR2 LQKENI.

The CDR3: CASSRGQGTSNYGYTF. Written as DNA, the CDR3 is TGTGCCAGCAGTCGGGGACAGGGGACTTCTAACTATGGCTACACCTTC. V usage is TRBV27 and J usage is TRBJ1-2; 10 bases fit TRBD1. The CDR3 runs 16 residues. V shed 5 bases, J shed 0 bases, and the junction held 6 bases outside the gene matches. CDR1 MNHEY and CDR2 SMNVEV come from the germline V gene (reference sequence).

The rearrangement joins TRBV11-2 to TRBJ2-5; TRBD2 agrees at 15 bases. This CDR3 spans 18 amino acids. CDR1 and CDR2 from the germline V gene are SGHAT and FQNNGV. V shed 4 bases and J 2 bases; nucleotides not matched to a gene: 8. The CDR3 nucleotides read TGTGCCAGCAGCTCCCCAACCGGACTAGCGGGGGGGCAAGAGACCCAGTACTTC. Its translation: CASSSPTGLAGGQETQYF.

The chain combines TRBV11-2 with TRBJ2-3, with D uncertain. With 5 bases removed from V and 0 bases from J, the gap between germline ends came to 21 bases. The CDR3 consists of 18 residues. In germline, CDR1 is SGHAT, CDR2 FQNNGV. The DNA for the CDR3 is TGTGCCAGCAGCCATTCCACCCCAAACCCGTATAGCACAGATACGCAGTATTTT. Translating gives CASSHSTPNPYSTDTQYF.

This chain joins TRBV7-2 and TRBJ2-5; 11 bases are shared with TRBD1. Trimming cost V 6 bases and J 0 bases; bases outside gene matches: 6. This CDR3 contains 16 residues. From germline, CDR1 is SGHTA and CDR2 FQGNSA. CDR3 DNA sequence: TGTGCCAGCAGGTCCGGGGACAGGGGGAACCAAGAGACCCAGTACTTC. Protein product: CASRSGDRGNQETQYF.

This clone was recorded only once. In DNA, the CDR3 is TGCGCCAGCAGCCGTAGCGGGGGCGCCACCGGGGAGCTGTTTTTT. Protein: CASSRSGGATGELFF. The V and J genes are TRBV5-1 and TRBJ2-2; the match to TRBD2 covers 9 bases. The V gene end was trimmed by 4 bases and the J gene end by 4 bases; junction bases not matched to a gene: 5. Germline loops: CDR1 SGHRS, CDR2 YFSETQ. The CDR3 runs to 15 residues.

J is TRBJ1-1 and V is TRBV5-1, with no clear D. CDR1 and CDR2 (germline): SGHRS, YFSETQ. With 4 bases removed from V and 0 bases from J, the gap between germline ends came to 10 bases. The CDR3 spans 14 residues. The CDR3, as DNA: TGCGCCAGCAGCCCAGGCCAAGTGAACACTGAAGCTTTCTTT. Translated, it gives CASSPGQVNTEAFF.

The chain links TRBV10-3 to TRBJ2-7; tentatively, D is TRBD2 (6 bases). Deletions cut 10 bases from V and 2 bases from J, with 24 bases between. CDR3 size: 16 residues. Germline lookup yields CDR1 ENHRY and CDR2 SYGVKD. This chain's CDR3 is CATAGSGYKGPYEQYF. CDR3 bases: TGTGCCACGGCGGGTAGCGGATACAAAGGCCCCTACGAGCAGTACTTC.

The V gene is TRBV12-5, the J gene TRBJ1-3; no definite D call. CDR1 is LGHNT, CDR2 FRNRAP, per germline. The V end lost 5 bases, the J end lost 9 bases, and 11 bases lay between the germline ends. The CDR3 consists of 12 residues. CDR3 nucleotides: TGTGCTAGTGGTACAGTGTCAGGCACCATATATTTT. Protein: CASGTVSGTIYF.

The J gene is TRBJ2-1, the V gene TRBV9, with D possibly matching TRBD2 (7 bases). V lost 4 bases to trimming and J lost 9 bases, with 26 bases between them. CDR3 length: 17 residues. The germline gives CDR1 SGDLS, CDR2 YYNGEE. CDR3: CASSLGGAGTLSGEQFF. The CDR3 DNA follows: TGTGCCAGCAGCCTTGGGGGAGCGGGGACACTATCGGGTGAGCAGTTCTTC. Supplemented by reference TRBV9 and TRBJ2-1, the full variable domain reads DSGVTQTPKHLITATGQRVTLRCSPRSGDLSVYWYQQSLDQGLQFLIQYYNGEERAKGNILERFSAQQFPDLHSELNLSSLELGDSALYFCASSLGGAGTLSGEQFFGPGTRLTVL.

The chain links TRBV18 to TRBJ2-6; D remains unclear. Trimming cost V 0 bases and J 10 bases, with 13 bases left between them. In germline, CDR1 is KGHSH, CDR2 LQKENI. The CDR3 loop spans 15 amino acids. The CDR3 nucleotides are TGTGCCAGCTCACCACCTTCAGCCGCCCCGAACGTCCTGACTTTC. Protein: CASSPPSAAPNVLTF. Supplemented by reference TRBV18 and TRBJ2-6, the full variable domain reads NAGVMQNPRHLVRRRGQEARLRCSPMKGHSHVYWYRQLPEEGLKFMVYLQKENIIDESGMPKERFSAEFPKEGPSILRIQQVVRGDSAAYFCASSPPSAAPNVLTFGAGSRLTVL.

V gene TRBV3-1 (or the pseudogene TRBV3-2) combines with J gene TRBJ2-1, with D hard to call. Germline CDR1 and CDR2: LGHDT and YNNKEL (reference sequence). The ends were cut back, 2 bases at V and 7 bases at J, with 9 bases in the middle. The CDR3 has 13 amino acids. The CDR3 nucleotides read TGTGCCAGCAGCCAAACCCCGAGGAATGAGCAGTTCTTC. Translating gives CASSQTPRNEQFF.

The genes are TRBV19 and TRBJ2-3, with 8 nucleotides matching TRBD1. Germline CDR1 and CDR2: LNHDA and SQIVND (reference sequence). The CDR3 spans 16 residues. Trimming cost V 4 bases and J 2 bases; bases outside gene matches: 8. The CDR3 nucleotides are TGTGCCAGTAGTACTGGACAGGGTAGGACCACAGATACGCAGTATTTT. This translates into CASSTGQGRTTDTQYF.

V is TRBV19 and J is TRBJ2-2, with D unresolved. V lost 1 base and J 0 bases, leaving 9 bases between the germline ends. This CDR3 has 16 residues. The V gene's germline CDR1 is LNHDA and CDR2 SQIVND (reference sequence). CDR3 DNA sequence: TGTGCCAGTAGTATAGTGCGGAACTCGAACACCGGGGAGCTGTTTTTT. Its protein product is CASSIVRNSNTGELFF.

This clone was observed a single time. V is TRBV5-4 and J is TRBJ1-1; the match to TRBD1 covers 7 bases. Trimming took 4 bases from V and 10 from J; bases not matched to a gene: 16. Germline V CDR1 and CDR2: SGHNT, YYREEE (reference sequence). This CDR3 has 15 amino acids. The CDR3: CASSQGEGAARVAFF. CDR3 nucleotides: TGTGCCAGCAGCCAGGGTGAGGGGGCGGCAAGAGTAGCTTTCTTT.

V and J are TRBV4-1 and TRBJ1-4; 7 bases agree with TRBD1. From germline, CDR1 is MGHRA and CDR2 YSYEKL. J gave up 1 base and V 5 bases, and 4 bases lay outside the gene matches. The CDR3 is 15 residues long. CDR3 loop: CASSSRQGTNEKLFF. DNA of the CDR3: TGCGCCAGCAGCTCCCGACAGGGAACTAATGAAAAACTGTTTTTT.

This clone is medium-sized. The chain recombines TRBV21-1 with TRBJ1-1. TRBV21-1 corresponds to a pseudogene. The CDR3 contains 15 residues. CDR3 protein: CASSNDRRMNTEAFF. The CDR3 DNA is TGTGCCAGCAGCAACGATCGCCGGATGAACACTGAAGCTTTCTTT.